The clone carrying this T cell receptor beta chain showed up just once. Its antigen is undetermined. The data belong to a study of long-term antiretroviral therapy in people with HIV. Each donor provided at least one pre-ART PBMC sample and at least two post-ART PBMC samples. Survey-level immunoSEQ v3.0 assays were run. A target of about 35,000-50,000 T-cell genomes per sample was set for sequencing. Produced via immunoSEQ multiplex PCR; TCRdb's table is partial and in-frame only. The sample shows some 16,000 clones, 85% to 95% of them seen only once. This CDR3 has 15 residues. Trimming cost V 4 bases and J 6 bases; bases outside gene matches: 6. Germline CDR1 is MNHEY and CDR2 is SVGAGI. Study outcomes and limitations: Repertoires with HIV possessed tighter CDR3 length spans than those of controls.

This chain links TRBV6-5 with TRBJ1-6, with 7 bases lining up with TRBD1. The clonotype was recovered from a man aged 30 to 39 with HIV. This specimen consisted of unsorted PBMCs, obtained 10.4 years after starting antiretroviral therapy. The CDR3, as DNA: TGTGCCAGCAGTTCGTCGGACAGGCCTAATTCACCCCTCCACTTT. It is translated as CASSSSDRPNSPLHF.